This is a list of T cell receptor beta chains from one sample in a study of OX40 agonist ivuxolimab in advanced cancers. Sequencing used immunoSEQ multiplex PCR; TCRdb keeps in-frame clones, though not all of them. The sample lists some 64,000 clones, roughly 81% occurring once. The material was CD4+ or CD8+ T cells sorted from blood, obtained in a trial of the OX40 agonist ivuxolimab. These receptors all come from an adult with an advanced solid tumor such as melanoma, head and neck, liver or kidney cancer. Each CDR3 is given with its conserved first and last residue. D genes are given only for firm matches.

d_gene,v_gene,j_gene,CDR3aa
TRBD2,TRBV2,TRBJ2-1,CASSDLSSGRGQFF
-,TRBV27,TRBJ2-7,CASSLRASGDTSYEQYF
TRBD1,TRBV7-2,TRBJ2-5,CASSPGTGVNTETQYF
-,TRBV4-2,TRBJ2-7,CASSQAFLSYEQYF
-,TRBV7-9,TRBJ2-7,CASSRGSRDVSYEQYF
TRBD1,TRBV13,TRBJ2-7,CASSFTGTASYEQYF
-,TRBV13,TRBJ1-4,CASSLGTGRPNEKLFF
-,TRBV30,TRBJ1-6,CARETGYNSPLHF
-,TRBV29-1,TRBJ1-2,CSVGKDSARSNYGYTF
TRBD1,TRBV6-6,TRBJ2-1,CASSLTGDEQFF
-,TRBV7-7,TRBJ2-5,CASSPTAEPKDF
TRBD2,TRBV2,TRBJ2-2,CASTVAGGARELFF
-,TRBV2,TRBJ1-2,CASSAGPRYGYTF
-,TRBV30,TRBJ2-7,CAWSVLSTYEQYF
-,TRBV14,TRBJ1-1,CASSQALGRINTEAFF
TRBD1,TRBV11-3,TRBJ1-1,CASSPRDRDWNTEAFF
TRBD1,TRBV5-1,TRBJ2-3,CASSPRDRGGDTQYF
-,TRBV21-1,TRBJ1-6,CASSIGQGRDSPLHF
-,TRBV30,TRBJ1-4,CARSFQGGGEKLFF
TRBD1,TRBV4-1,TRBJ1-4,CASSQDRTGSEKLFF
-,TRBV4-1,TRBJ1-1,CASSHPGENTEAFF
-,TRBV4-3,TRBJ2-4,CASSQDKGSRNIQYF
-,TRBV7-2,TRBJ2-1,CASSLGLASNEQFF
-,TRBV19,TRBJ1-2,CASSGGQASYGYTF
-,TRBV2,TRBJ1-1,CASSKRTGSGNTEAFF
TRBD1,TRBV14,TRBJ1-1,CASSQGLNRGAFF